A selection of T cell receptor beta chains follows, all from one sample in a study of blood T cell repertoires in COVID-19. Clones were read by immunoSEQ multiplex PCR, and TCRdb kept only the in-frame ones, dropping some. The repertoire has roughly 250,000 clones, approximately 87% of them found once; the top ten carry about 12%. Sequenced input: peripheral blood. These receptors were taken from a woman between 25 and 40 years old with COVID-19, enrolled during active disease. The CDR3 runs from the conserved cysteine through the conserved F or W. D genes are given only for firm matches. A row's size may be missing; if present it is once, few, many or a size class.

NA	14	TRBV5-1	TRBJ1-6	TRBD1	CASSGQGYNSPLHF	TGCGCCAGCAGTGGACAGGGATATAATTCACCCCTCCACTTT
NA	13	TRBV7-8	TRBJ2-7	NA	CASSLIRIDEQYF	TGTGCCAGCAGCCTGATTCGAATAGACGAGCAGTACTTC
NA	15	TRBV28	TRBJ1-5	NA	CATIGWQAGNQPQHF	TGTGCCACTATCGGTTGGCAAGCGGGCAATCAGCCCCAGCATTTT
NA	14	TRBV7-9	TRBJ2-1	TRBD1	CATISDRGGNEQFF	TGTGCCACCATATCGGACAGGGGTGGGAATGAGCAGTTCTTC
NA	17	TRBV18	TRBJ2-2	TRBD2	CASSRVFGTSNTGELFF	TGTGCCAGCTCACGGGTTTTCGGGACTAGTAACACCGGGGAGCTGTTTTTT
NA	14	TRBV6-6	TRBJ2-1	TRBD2	CASLGGGAGNEQFF	TGTGCCAGCCTCGGCGGGGGGGCGGGCAATGAGCAGTTCTTC
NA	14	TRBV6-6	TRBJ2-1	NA	CASSLGTLYNEQFF	TGTGCCAGCAGTTTAGGGACACTCTACAATGAGCAGTTCTTC
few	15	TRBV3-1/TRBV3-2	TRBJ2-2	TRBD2	CASSHSGGAGGELFF	TGTGCCAGCAGCCACAGCGGGGGGGCCGGCGGGGAGCTGTTTTTT
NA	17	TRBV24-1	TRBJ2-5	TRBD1	CATSDLRSDRGLETQYF	TGTGCCACCAGTGATTTGCGTTCGGACAGGGGGCTCGAGACCCAGTACTTC
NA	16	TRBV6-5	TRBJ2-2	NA	CASSYLPVQGGGELFF	TGTGCCAGCAGTTACCTACCCGTACAGGGTGGCGGGGAGCTGTTTTTT
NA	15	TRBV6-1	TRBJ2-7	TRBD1	CASSTGQGRSYEQYF	TGTGCCAGCAGTACTGGACAGGGGCGATCCTACGAGCAGTACTTC
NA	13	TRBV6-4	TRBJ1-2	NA	CASRGLGGVGYTF	TGTGCCAGCAGGGGGCTCGGCGGGGTTGGCTACACCTTC
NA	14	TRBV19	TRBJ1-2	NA	CASTPRGSNYGYTF	TGTGCCAGTACCCCAAGGGGGAGTAACTATGGCTACACCTTC
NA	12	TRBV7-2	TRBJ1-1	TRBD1	CAKGTGGTEAFF	TGTGCCAAGGGGACAGGGGGTACTGAAGCTTTCTTT
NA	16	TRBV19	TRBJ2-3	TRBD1	CASTYRGRIAQDTQYF	TGTGCCAGTACATACAGGGGGCGCATTGCCCAAGATACGCAGTATTTT
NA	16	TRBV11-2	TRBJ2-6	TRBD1	CASSSPGGRGANVLTF	TGTGCCAGCAGCTCCCCAGGGGGCCGGGGGGCCAACGTCCTGACTTTC
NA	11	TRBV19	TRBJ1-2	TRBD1	CARTGVYGYTF	TGTGCCAGGACAGGGGTCTATGGCTACACCTTC
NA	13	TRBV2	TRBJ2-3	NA	CASSESLPDTQYF	TGTGCCAGCAGTGAAAGCCTCCCCGATACGCAGTATTTT
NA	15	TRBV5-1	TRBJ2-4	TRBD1	CASSLTGTDKNIQYF	TGCGCCAGCAGCCTCACCGGGACAGATAAAAACATTCAGTACTTC